This TCR beta chain came from a study of blood T cell repertoires in COVID-19. The overall study: Whether acute or convalescent, the COVID-19 samples came from the United States, Italy and Spain. PBMCs, B-cell-depleted T cells, or T cells provided the cDNA or gDNA that made up the material.

Germline assignment: CDR1 SNHLY and CDR2 FYNNEI. Trimming took 3 bases from V and 0 from J, leaving 11 bases between them. The CDR3 covers 16 residues. As originally analysed: Amplification of reference gene primers was used by the study to estimate nucleated cell counts. Here immunoSEQ multiplex PCR was the method, and the copy in TCRdb shows in-frame clones only, minus some. The V and J calls and clone size were taken over from that table, and D and trimming were inferred from the DNA. The sample holds 100,000 to 150,000 clones, approximately 83% seen once. The sequenced sample consisted of peripheral blood. The rearrangement links TRBV2 to TRBJ2-2; TRBD1 is a possible D gene (6 bases). The sequence derives from a man in his 60s with acute or convalescent COVID-19. The CDR3: CASSDWGHTNTGELFF. The CDR3 nucleotides read TGTGCCAGCAGTGATTGGGGACACACGAACACCGGGGAGCTGTTTTTT.